The clone carrying this T cell receptor (beta chain) was recorded many times. Its antigen is not identified. Amplification targeted TCR beta CDR3 regions from RNA transcripts. During a first-round RT-PCR of the TCR CDR3, the HTBI primer set was used. One entry per CDR3 protein results from TCRdb running MiXCR on the multiplex PCR reads. The sample lists about 200,000 distinct CDR3 sequences, around 16% occurring once. These data originate in a study of T cells in Graves' hyperthyroidism and ophthalmopathy. Notes on the study in general: Researchers report that a 13 V-J model separated ophthalmopathy from stable hyperthyroidism.

Trimming removed 4 bases from V and 2 bases from J, with 6 bases in between. The CDR3 contains 14 residues. The chain joins TRBV12-3 or TRBV12-4 to TRBJ2-6; D unresolved. The material sequenced was blood. The source is a woman aged 50 to 65 with Graves' hyperthyroidism. The CDR3 DNA sequence: TGTGCCAGCAGTTCAGATGCTGGGGCCAACGTCCTGACTTTC. It specifies CASSSDAGANVLTF.